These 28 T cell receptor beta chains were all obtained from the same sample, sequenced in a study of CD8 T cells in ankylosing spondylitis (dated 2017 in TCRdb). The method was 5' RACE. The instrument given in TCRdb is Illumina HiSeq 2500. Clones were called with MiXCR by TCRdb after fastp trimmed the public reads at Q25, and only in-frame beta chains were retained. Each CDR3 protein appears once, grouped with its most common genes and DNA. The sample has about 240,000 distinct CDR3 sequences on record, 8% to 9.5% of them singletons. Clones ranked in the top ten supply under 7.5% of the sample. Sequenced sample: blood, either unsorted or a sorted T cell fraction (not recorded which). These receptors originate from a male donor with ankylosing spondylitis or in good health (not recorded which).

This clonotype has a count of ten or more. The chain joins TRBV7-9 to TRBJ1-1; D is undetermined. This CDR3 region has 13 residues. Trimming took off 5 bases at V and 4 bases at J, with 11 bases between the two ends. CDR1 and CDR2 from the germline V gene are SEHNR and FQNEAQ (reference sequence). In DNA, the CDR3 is TGTGCCAGCAGCACAGAGGGCGGCACTGAAGCTTTCTTT. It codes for CASSTEGGTEAFF. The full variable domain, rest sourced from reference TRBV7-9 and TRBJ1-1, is DTGVSQNPRHKITKRGQNVTFRCDPISEHNRLYWYRQTLGQGPEFLTYFQNEAQLEKSRLLSDRFSAERPKGSFSTLEIQRTEQGDSAMYLCASSTEGGTEAFFGQGTRLTVV.

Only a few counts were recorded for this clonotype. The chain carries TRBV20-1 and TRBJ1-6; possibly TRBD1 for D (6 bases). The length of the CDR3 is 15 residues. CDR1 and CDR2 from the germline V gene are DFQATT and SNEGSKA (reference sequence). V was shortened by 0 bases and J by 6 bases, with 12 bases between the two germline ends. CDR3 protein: CSAREAGESNSPLHF. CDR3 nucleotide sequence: TGCAGTGCTAGAGAGGCAGGGGAATCTAATTCACCCCTCCACTTT.

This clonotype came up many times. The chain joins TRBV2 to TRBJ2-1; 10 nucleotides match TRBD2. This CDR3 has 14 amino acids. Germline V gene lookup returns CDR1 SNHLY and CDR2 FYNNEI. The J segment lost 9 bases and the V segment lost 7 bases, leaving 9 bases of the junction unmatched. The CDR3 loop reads CASTPSSGRAEQFF. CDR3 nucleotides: TGTGCCAGCACCCCGAGCAGCGGGAGGGCTGAGCAGTTCTTC.

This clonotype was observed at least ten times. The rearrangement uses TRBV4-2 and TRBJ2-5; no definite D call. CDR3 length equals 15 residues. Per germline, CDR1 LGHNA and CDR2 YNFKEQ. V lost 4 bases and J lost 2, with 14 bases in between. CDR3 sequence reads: CASSPTPTVQETQYF. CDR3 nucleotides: TGTGCCAGCAGCCCGACTCCTACCGTTCAAGAGACCCAGTACTTC.

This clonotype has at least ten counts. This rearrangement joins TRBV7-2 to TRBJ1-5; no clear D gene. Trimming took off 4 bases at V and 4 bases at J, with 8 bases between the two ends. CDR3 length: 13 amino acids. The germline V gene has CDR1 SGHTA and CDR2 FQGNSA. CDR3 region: CASSSEQNQPQHF. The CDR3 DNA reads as TGTGCCAGCAGCTCCGAGCAAAATCAGCCCCAGCATTTT.

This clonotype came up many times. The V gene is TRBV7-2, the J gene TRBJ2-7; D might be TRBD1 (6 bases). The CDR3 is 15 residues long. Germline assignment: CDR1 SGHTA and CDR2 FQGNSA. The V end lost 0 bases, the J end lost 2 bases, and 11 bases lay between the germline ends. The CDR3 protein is CASSLAPDRTYEQYF. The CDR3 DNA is TGTGCCAGCAGCTTAGCGCCGGACAGAACCTACGAGCAGTACTTC.

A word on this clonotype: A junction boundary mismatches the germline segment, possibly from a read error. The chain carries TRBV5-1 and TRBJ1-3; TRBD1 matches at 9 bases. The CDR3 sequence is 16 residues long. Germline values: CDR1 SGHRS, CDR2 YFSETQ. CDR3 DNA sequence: TGCGCCAGCAGCTTGGGGGACAGGGTAGGCGGAACCACCATATATTTT. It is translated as CASSLGDRVGGTTIYF.

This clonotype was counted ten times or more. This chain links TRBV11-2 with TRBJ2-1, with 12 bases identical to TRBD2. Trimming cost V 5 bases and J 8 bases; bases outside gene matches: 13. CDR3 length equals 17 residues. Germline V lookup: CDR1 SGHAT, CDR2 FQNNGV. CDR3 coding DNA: TGTGCCAGCAGCATCAGGACTAGCGGGAAGGATGTCGATGAGCAGTTCTTC. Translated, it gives CASSIRTSGKDVDEQFF.

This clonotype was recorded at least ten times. DNA for the CDR3: TGCAGTGCTCTCCCGGGGCCCGGCGATACGCAGTATTTT. This sequence encodes CSALPGPGDTQYF. The J gene is TRBJ2-3, the V gene TRBV20-1, with D perhaps being TRBD1 or TRBD2 (5 bases each). Between the trimmed V and J ends, which lost 5 bases and 6 bases, there was a span of 15 bases. The CDR3 runs 13 residues. Germline-derived CDR1 and CDR2 are DFQATT and SNEGSKA (reference sequence).

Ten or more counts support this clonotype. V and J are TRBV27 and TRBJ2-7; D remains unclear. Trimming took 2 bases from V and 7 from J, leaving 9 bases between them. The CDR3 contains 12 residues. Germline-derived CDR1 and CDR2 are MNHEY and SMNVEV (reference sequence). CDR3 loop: CASSLRAGEQYF. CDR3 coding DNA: TGTGCCAGCAGTTTAAGGGCTGGAGAGCAGTACTTC.

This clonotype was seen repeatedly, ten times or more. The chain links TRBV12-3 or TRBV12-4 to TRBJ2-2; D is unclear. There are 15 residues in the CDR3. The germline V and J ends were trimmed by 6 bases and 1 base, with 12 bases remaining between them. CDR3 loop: CASRVRVGNTGELFF. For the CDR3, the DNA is TGTGCCAGCAGGGTCCGCGTGGGGAACACCGGGGAGCTGTTTTTT.

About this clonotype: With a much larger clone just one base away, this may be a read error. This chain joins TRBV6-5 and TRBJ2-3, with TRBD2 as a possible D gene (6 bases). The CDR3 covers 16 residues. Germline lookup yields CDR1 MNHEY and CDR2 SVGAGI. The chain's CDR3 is CASGYNRGKLTDTQYF. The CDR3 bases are TGTGCCAGCGGTTACAATCGGGGGAAACTCACAGATACGCAGTATTTT.

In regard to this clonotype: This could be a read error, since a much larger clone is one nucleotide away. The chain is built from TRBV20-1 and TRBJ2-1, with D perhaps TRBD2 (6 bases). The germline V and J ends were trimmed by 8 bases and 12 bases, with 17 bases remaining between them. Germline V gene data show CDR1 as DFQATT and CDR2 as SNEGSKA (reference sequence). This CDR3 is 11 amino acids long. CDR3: CSTVWVGGQFF. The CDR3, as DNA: TGCAGTACCGTATGGGTGGGAGGGCAGTTCTTC.

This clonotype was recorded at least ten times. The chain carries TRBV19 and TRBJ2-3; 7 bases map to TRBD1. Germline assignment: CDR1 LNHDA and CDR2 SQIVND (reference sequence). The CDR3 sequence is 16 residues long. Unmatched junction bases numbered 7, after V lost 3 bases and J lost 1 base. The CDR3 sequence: CASSIGTVDGTDTQYF. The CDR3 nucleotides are TGTGCCAGTAGTATTGGGACAGTCGATGGCACAGATACGCAGTATTTT.

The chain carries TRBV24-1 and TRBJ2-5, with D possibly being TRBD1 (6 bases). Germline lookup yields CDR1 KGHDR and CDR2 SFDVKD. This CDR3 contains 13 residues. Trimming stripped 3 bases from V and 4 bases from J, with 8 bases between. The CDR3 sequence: CATSDTGIETQYF. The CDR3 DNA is TGTGCCACCAGTGATACAGGGATAGAGACCCAGTACTTC.

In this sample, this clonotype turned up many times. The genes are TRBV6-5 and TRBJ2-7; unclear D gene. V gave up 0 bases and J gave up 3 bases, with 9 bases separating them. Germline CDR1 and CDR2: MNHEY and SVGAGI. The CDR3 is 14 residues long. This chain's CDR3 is CASSYSSQVYEQYF. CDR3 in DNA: TGTGCCAGCAGTTACTCGAGCCAGGTCTACGAGCAGTACTTC.

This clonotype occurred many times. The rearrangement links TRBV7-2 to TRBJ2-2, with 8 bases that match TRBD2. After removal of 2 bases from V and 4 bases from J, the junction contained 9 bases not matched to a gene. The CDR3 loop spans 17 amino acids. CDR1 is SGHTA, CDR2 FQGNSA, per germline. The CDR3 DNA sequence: TGTGCCAGCAGCTTACCCGGGGGGGCCAATGCCACCGGGGAGCTGTTTTTT. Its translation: CASSLPGGANATGELFF.

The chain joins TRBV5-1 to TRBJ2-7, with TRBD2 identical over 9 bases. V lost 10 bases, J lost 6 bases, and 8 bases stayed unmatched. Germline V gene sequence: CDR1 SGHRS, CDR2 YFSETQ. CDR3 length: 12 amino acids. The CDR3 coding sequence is TGCGCCGGACCGGCACTAGCGGGCGAGCAGTACTTC. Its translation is CAGPALAGEQYF.

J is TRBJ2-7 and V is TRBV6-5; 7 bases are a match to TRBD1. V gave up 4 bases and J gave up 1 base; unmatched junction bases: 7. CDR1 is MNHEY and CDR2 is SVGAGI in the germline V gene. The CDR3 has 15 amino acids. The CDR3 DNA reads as TGTGCCAGCAGTTCAGACAGGGCGGGTTCCTACGAGCAGTACTTC. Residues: CASSSDRAGSYEQYF.

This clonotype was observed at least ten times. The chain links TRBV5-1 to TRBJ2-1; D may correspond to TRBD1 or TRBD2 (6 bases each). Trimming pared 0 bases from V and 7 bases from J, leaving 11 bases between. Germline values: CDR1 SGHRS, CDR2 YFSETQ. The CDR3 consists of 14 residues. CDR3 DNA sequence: TGCGCCAGCAGCTTGGGGGGGGCCGGGAATGAGCAGTTCTTC. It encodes CASSLGGAGNEQFF.

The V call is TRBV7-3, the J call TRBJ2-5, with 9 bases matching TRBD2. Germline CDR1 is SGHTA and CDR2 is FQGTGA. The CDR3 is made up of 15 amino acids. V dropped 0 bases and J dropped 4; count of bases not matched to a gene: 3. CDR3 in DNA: TGTGCCAGCAGCTTAACGGCTAGCGGGGCAGAGACCCAGTACTTC. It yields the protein CASSLTASGAETQYF. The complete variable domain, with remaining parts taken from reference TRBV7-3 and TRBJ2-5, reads GAGVSQTPSNKVTEKGKYVELRCDPISGHTALYWYRQSLGQGPEFLIYFQGTGAADDSGLPNDRFFAVRPEGSVSTLKIQRTERGDSAVYLCASSLTASGAETQYFGPGTRLLVL.

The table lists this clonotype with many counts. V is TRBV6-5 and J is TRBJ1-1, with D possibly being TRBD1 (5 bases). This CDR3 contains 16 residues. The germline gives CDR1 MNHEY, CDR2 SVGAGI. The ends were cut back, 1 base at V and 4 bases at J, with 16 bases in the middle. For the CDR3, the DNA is TGTGCCAGCAGTTACTTGGCTGGCAGGGAGGGCACTGAAGCTTTCTTT. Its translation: CASSYLAGREGTEAFF.

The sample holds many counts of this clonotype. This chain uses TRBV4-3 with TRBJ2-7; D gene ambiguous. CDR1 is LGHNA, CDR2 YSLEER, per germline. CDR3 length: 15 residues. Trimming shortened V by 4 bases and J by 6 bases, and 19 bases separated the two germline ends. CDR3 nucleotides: TGCGCCAGCAGCCCCCAATCAGGTGTGTGGAGCGAGCAGTACTTC. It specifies CASSPQSGVWSEQYF.

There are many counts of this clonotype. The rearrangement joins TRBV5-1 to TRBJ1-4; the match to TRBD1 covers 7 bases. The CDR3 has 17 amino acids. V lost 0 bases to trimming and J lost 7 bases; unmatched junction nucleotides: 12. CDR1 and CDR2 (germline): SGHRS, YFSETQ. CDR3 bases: TGCGCCAGCAGCTTGGCCGGCGTGGGACAGAAAGGTGAAAAACTGTTTTTT. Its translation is CASSLAGVGQKGEKLFF.

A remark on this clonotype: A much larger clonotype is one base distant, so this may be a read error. In DNA form, the CDR3 reads TGTGCCAGTAGAGACAGGGAAGATTCACCCCTCCTCTTT. This translates into CASRDREDSPLLF. This rearrangement joins TRBV19 to TRBJ1-6; 7 positions agree with TRBD1. The CDR3 runs to 13 residues. Germline assignment: CDR1 LNHDA and CDR2 SQIVND (reference sequence).

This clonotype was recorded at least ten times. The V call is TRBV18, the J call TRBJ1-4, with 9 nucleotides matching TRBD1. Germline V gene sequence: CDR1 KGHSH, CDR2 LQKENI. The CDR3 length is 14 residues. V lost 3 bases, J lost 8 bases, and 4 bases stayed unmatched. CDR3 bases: TGTGCCAGCTCACCCCGGACAGGGGAAGAAAAACTGTTTTTT. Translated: CASSPRTGEEKLFF.

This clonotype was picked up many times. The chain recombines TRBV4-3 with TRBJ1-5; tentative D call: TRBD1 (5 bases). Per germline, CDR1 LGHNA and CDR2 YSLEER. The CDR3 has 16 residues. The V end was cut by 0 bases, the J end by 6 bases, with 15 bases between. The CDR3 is CASSQEAQRGGQPQHF. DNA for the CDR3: TGCGCCAGCAGCCAAGAGGCCCAAAGGGGCGGTCAGCCCCAGCATTTT.

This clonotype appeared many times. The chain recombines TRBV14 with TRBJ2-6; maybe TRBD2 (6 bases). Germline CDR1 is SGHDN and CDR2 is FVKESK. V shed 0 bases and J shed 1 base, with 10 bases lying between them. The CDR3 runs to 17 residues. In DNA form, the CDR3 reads TGTGCCAGCAGCCAAGAAGTGGAGGGGTCTGGGGCCAACGTCCTGACTTTC. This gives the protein CASSQEVEGSGANVLTF.